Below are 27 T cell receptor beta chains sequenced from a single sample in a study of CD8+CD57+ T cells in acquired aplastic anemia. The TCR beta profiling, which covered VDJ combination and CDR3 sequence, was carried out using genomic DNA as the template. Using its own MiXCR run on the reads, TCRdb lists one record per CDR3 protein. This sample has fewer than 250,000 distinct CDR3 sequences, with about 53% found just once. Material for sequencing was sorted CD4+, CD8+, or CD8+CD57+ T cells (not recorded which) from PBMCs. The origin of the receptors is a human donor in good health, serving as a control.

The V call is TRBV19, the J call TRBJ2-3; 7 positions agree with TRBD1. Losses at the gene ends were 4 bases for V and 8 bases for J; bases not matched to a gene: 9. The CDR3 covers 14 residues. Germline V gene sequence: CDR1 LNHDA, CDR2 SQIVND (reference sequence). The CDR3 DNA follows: TGTGCCAGTAGTACCACGAGACAGGGACGTACGCAGTATTTT. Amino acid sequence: CASSTTRQGRTQYF.

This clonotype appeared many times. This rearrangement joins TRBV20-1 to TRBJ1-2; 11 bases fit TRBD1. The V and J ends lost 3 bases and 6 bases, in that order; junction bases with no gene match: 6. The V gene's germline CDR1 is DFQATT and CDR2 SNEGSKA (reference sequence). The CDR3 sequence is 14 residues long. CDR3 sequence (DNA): TGCAGTGCTAGGATAGGACAGGGGGCGCATGGCTACACCTTC. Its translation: CSARIGQGAHGYTF.

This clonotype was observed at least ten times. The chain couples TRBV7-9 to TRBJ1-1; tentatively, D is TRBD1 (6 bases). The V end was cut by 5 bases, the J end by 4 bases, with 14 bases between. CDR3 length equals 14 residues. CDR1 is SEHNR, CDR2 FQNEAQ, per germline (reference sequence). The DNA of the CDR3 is TGTGCCAGCAGCAACAGGGAAAAGGGCACTGAAGCTTTCTTT. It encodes CASSNREKGTEAFF.

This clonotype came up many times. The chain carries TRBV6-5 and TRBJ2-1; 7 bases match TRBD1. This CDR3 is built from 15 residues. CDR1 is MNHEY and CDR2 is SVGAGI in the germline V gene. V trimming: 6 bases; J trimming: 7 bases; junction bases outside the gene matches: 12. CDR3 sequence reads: CASSHRDSRRNEQFF. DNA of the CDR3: TGTGCCAGCAGCCACCGGGACAGCAGAAGGAATGAGCAGTTCTTC.

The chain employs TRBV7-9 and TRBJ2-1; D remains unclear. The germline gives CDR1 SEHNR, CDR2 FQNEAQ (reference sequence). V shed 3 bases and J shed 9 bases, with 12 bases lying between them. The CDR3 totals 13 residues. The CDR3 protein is CASSFPVVGEQFF. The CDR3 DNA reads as TGTGCCAGCAGCTTTCCCGTGGTTGGTGAGCAGTTCTTC.

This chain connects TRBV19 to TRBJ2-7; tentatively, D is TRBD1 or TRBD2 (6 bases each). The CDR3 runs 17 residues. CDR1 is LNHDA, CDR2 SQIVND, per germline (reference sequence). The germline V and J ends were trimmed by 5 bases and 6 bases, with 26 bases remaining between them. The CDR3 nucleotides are TGTGCCAGTAGTGTAGGCGGGACATTGCTTTCGGGCTCCGAGCAGTACTTC. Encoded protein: CASSVGGTLLSGSEQYF.

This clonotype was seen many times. The DNA of the CDR3 is TGTGCCACCAGCAGAAGGGACAATCCCACCGGGGAGCTGTTTTTT. The encoded protein is CATSRRDNPTGELFF. The chain uses TRBV15 and TRBJ2-2; possible D gene TRBD1, 6 bases. Germline V lookup: CDR1 LNHNV, CDR2 YYDKDF (reference sequence). CDR3 length: 15 amino acids. V was pared by 2 bases and J by 4 bases, with 11 bases between.

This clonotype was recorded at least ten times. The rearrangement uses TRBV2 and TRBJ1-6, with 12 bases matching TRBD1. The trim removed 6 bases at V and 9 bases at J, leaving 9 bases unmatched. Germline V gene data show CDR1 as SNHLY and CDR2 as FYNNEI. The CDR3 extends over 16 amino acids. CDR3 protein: CASSRDRGLGGSPLHF. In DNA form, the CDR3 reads TGTGCCAGCAGCCGGGACAGGGGGCTGGGAGGTTCACCCCTCCACTTT.

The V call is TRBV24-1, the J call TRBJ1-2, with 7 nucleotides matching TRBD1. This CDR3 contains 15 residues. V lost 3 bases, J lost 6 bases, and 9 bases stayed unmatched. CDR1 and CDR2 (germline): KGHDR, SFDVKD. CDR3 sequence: CATSDTGPGGDGYTF. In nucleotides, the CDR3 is TGTGCCACCAGTGATACAGGGCCAGGGGGTGATGGCTACACCTTC.

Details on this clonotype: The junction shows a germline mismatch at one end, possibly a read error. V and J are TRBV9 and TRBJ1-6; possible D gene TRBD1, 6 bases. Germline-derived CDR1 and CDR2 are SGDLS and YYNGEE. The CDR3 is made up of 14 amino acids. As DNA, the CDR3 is TGTGCCAGCAGCGCCTCGGACAGTAATTCACCCCTCCACTTC. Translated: CASSASDSNSPLHF.

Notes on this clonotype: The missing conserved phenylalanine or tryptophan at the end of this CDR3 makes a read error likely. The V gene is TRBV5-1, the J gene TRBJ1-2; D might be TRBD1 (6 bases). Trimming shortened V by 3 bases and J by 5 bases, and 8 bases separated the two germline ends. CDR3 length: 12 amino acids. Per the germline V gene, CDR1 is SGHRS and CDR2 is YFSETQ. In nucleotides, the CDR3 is TGCGCCAGCAGCTCCACAGGGTATGGCTACACCCTC. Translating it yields CASSSTGYGYTL.

The CDR3 DNA reads TGCAGCGTTGCCAGCAGTAGACGGGTCCGAGAGACCCAGTACTTC. Translated, it gives CSVASSRRVRETQYF. The V and J genes are TRBV29-1 and TRBJ2-5, with D unresolved. V was pared by 4 bases and J by 4 bases, with 19 bases between. Germline assignment: CDR1 SQVTM and CDR2 ANQGSEA. This CDR3 has 15 amino acids.

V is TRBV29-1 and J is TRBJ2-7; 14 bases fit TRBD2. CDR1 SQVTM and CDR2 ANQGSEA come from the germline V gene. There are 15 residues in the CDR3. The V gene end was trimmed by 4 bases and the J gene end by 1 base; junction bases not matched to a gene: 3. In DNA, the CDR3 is TGCAGCGTTGGAAGACTAGCGGGAGGGTCCTACGAGCAGTACTTC. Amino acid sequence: CSVGRLAGGSYEQYF.

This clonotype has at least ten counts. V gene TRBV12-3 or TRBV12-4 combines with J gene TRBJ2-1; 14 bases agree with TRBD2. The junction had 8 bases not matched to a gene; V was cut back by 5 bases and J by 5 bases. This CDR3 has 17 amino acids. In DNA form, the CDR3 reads TGTGCCAGCAGTCTGGGGACTAGCGGGGGCCCACACAATGAGCAGTTCTTC. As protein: CASSLGTSGGPHNEQFF.

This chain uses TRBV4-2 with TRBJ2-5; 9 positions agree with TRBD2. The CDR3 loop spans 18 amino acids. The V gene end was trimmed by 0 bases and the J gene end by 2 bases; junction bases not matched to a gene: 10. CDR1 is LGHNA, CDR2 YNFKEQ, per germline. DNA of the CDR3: TGTGCCAGCAGCCAAGAGGGTCGGATAGCGGGGGCGCAAGAGACCCAGTACTTC. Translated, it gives CASSQEGRIAGAQETQYF.

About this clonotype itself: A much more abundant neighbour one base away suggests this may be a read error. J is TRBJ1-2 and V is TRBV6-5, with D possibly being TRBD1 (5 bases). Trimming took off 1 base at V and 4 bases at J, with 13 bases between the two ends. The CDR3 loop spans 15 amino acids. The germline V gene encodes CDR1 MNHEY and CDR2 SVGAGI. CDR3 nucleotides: TGTGCCAGCAGTTACTTAAGGGCCCAGGGCTATGGCTACACCTTC. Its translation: CASSYLRAQGYGYTF.

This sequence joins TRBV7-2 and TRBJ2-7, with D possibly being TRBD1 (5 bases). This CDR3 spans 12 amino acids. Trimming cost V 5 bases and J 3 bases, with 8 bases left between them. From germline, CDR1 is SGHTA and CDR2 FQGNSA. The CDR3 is CASSDSGYEQYF. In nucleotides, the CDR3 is TGTGCCAGCAGCGACAGTGGCTACGAGCAGTACTTC. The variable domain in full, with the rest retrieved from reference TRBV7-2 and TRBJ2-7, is GAGVSQSPSNKVTEKGKDVELRCDPISGHTALYWYRQSLGQGLEFLIYFQGNSAPDKSGLPSDRFSAERTGGSVSTLTIQRTQQEDSAVYLCASSDSGYEQYFGPGTRLTVT.

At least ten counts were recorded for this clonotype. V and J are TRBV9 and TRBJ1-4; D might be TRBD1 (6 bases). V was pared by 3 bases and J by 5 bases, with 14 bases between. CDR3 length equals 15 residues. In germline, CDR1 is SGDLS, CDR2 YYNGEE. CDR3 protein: CASSAQGGRNEKLFF. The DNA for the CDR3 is TGTGCCAGCAGCGCACAGGGAGGGAGGAATGAAAAACTGTTTTTT.

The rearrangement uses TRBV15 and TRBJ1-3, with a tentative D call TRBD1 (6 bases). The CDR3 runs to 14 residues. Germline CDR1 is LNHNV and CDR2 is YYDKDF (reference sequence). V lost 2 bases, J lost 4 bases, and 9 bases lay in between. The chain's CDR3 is CATSRSRGGNTIYF. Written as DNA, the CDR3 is TGTGCCACCAGCAGATCAAGGGGGGGAAACACCATATATTTT.

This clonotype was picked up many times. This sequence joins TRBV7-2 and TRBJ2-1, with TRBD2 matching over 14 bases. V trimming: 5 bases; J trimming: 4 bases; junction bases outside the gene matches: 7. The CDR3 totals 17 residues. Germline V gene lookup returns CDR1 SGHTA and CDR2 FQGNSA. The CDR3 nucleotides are TGTGCCAGCAGCCTCGGGACTAGCGGGGGCAGGTACAATGAGCAGTTCTTC. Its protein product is CASSLGTSGGRYNEQFF.

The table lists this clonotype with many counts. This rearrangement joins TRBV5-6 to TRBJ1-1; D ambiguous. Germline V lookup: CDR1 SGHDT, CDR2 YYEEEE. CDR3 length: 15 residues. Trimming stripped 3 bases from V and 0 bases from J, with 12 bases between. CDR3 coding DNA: TGTGCCAGCAGCTGGGGTAACCGTATGAACACTGAAGCTTTCTTT. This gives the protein CASSWGNRMNTEAFF. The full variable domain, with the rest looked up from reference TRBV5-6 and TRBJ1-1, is DAGVTQSPTHLIKTRGQQVTLRCSPKSGHDTVSWYQQALGQGPQFIFQYYEEEERQRGNFPDRFSGHQFPNYSSELNVNALLLGDSALYLCASSWGNRMNTEAFFGQGTRLTVV.

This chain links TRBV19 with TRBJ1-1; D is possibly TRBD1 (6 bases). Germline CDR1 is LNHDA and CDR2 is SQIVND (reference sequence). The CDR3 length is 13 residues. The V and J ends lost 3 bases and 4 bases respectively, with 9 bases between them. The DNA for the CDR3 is TGTGCCAGTAGTATTAGGGGGTCCACTGAAGCTTTCTTT. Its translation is CASSIRGSTEAFF.

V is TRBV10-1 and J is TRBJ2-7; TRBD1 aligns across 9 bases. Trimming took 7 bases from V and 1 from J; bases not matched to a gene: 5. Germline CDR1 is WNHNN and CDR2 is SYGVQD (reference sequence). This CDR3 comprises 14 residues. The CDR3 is CASMGTGFSYEQYF. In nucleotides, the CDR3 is TGCGCCAGCATGGGGACAGGGTTTTCCTACGAGCAGTACTTC.

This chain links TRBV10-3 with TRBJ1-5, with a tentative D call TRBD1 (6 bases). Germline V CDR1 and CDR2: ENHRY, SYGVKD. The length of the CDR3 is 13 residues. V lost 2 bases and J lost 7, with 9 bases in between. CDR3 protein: CAISERGDQPQHF. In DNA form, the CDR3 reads TGTGCCATCAGTGAGAGGGGGGACCAGCCCCAGCATTTT.

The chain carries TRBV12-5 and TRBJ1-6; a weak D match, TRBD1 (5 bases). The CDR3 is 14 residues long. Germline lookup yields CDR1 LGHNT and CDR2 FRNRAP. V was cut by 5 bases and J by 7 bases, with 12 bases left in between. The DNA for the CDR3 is TGTGCTAGTGGTGTGAGGGACGGAAATTCACCCCTCCACTTT. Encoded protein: CASGVRDGNSPLHF.

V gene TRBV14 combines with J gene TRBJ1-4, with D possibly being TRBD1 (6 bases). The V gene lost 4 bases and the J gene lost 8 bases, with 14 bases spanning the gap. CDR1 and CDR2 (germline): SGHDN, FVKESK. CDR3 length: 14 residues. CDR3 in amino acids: CASSPAGEAEKLFF. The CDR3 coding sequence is TGTGCCAGCAGCCCGGCAGGGGAGGCGGAAAAACTGTTTTTT.

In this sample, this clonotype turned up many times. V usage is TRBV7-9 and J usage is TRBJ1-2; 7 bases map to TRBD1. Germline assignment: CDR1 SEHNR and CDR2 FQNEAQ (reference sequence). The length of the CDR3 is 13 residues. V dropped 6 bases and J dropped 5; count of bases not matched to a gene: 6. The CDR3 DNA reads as TGTGCCAGCAGAACCGGGACAGCTTATGGCTACACCTTC. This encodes CASRTGTAYGYTF.